These T cell receptor beta chains were read from a single sample in a study of early T cells in non-severe SARS-CoV-2 infection. TCRdb re-called the 5' RACE reads through MiXCR, storing one row per CDR3 protein. Of about 92,000 distinct CDR3 sequences detected, under 15% appear once; the ten largest clones hold 6.5% to 8.5%. Sequenced input: whole blood. Source of these receptors: an adult who was a healthcare worker with PCR-confirmed SARS-CoV-2 infection or an uninfected control (not recorded which). Both conserved end residues are part of each CDR3. The order of the fields is D gene, V gene, J gene, clone size, CDR3 protein, CDR3 DNA. The D gene is left open where the match is weak. Rows may omit the clone size; those that give it use once, few, many or a size class.

>TRBD1|TRBV10-2|TRBJ2-7|many
CASSDPGQGTSYEQYF
TGCGCCAGCAGTGATCCCGGACAGGGGACTTCCTACGAGCAGTACTTC
>-|TRBV29-1|TRBJ2-1|-
CSVEGHEQFF
TGCAGCGTTGAGGGCCATGAGCAGTTCTTC
>-|TRBV28|TRBJ1-2|-
CASSFGQQRGYTF
TGTGCCAGCAGTTTCGGCCAGCAAAGGGGCTACACCTTC
>TRBD2|TRBV5-6|TRBJ2-1|-
CASSYRTSGVVSYNEQFF
TGTGCCAGCAGCTATCGTACTAGCGGGGTAGTATCCTACAATGAGCAGTTCTTC
>-|TRBV20-1|TRBJ2-2|-
CSARDRDTNTGELFF
TGCAGTGCGAGAGATCGGGACACGAACACCGGGGAGCTGTTTTTT
>TRBD1|TRBV23-1|TRBJ1-6|few
CASSQWVQGASPLHF
TGCGCCAGCAGTCAATGGGTACAGGGGGCCTCACCCCTCCACTTT
>-|TRBV30|TRBJ1-2|-
CAWSVALYGYTF
TGTGCCTGGAGTGTAGCTCTTTATGGCTACACCTTC
>-|TRBV6-5|TRBJ2-3|-
CASSYSSDTQYF
TGTGCCAGCAGTTACTCTTCCGATACGCAGTATTTT
>-|TRBV7-9|TRBJ2-2|few
CASSPGTAELFF
TGTGCCAGCAGCCCAGGGACGGCGGAGCTGTTTTTT
>-|TRBV2|TRBJ1-5|few
CASSGDKQPQHF
TGTGCCAGCAGTGGGGATAAACAGCCCCAGCATTTT
>-|TRBV6-6|TRBJ1-6|-
CASSYGQNNSPLHF
TGTGCCAGCAGTTATGGACAGAATAATTCACCCCTCCACTTT
>TRBD1|TRBV30|TRBJ2-7|few
CAWSTTGQLSLSYEQYF
TGTGCCTGGAGTACAACGGGACAGCTCTCCCTCTCCTACGAGCAGTACTTC
>-|TRBV29-1|TRBJ2-1|few
CSVLPRRNEQFF
TGCAGCGTTTTGCCCCGGAGGAATGAGCAGTTCTTC
>-|TRBV27|TRBJ2-4|-
CASSLGRGVAKNIQYF
TGTGCCAGCAGTTTGGGGAGGGGGGTAGCCAAAAACATTCAGTACTTC
>TRBD2|TRBV5-4|TRBJ2-1|-
CASSLVLAGGGTEQFF
TGTGCCAGCAGCTTGGTACTAGCGGGAGGGGGGACTGAGCAGTTCTTC
>TRBD1|TRBV28|TRBJ1-2|-
CASSLTRGLGGYTF
TGTGCCAGCAGTTTAACCAGGGGGCTCGGTGGCTACACCTTC
>-|TRBV24-1|TRBJ1-5|-
CATSGSGSNQPQHF
TGTGCCACCAGTGGGTCAGGGAGCAATCAGCCCCAGCATTTT
>TRBD1|TRBV5-5|TRBJ2-7|-
CASSPRTGGVTFYEQYF
TGTGCCAGCAGCCCCAGGACAGGAGGCGTTACTTTCTACGAGCAGTACTTC
>TRBD2|TRBV7-2|TRBJ2-1|-
CASSGRLAGGSEQFF
TGTGCCAGCAGCGGCAGACTAGCGGGAGGAAGTGAGCAGTTCTTC
>-|TRBV28|TRBJ1-1|-
CASSLLRRTFF
TGTGCCAGCAGTTTATTGAGGAGAACTTTCTTT
>-|TRBV28|TRBJ1-2|few
CASSHGVNYGYTF
TGTGCCAGCAGCCACGGCGTTAACTATGGCTACACCTTC
>-|TRBV27|TRBJ1-2|few
CASSLTSGRAYGYTF
TGTGCCAGCAGTTTAACAAGCGGCAGGGCCTATGGCTACACCTTC
>TRBD1|TRBV7-9|TRBJ1-2|few
CASSSGRTGGNYGYTF
TGTGCCAGCAGTTCCGGTCGGACAGGGGGGAACTATGGCTACACCTTC
>-|TRBV29-1|TRBJ1-3|-
CSVDTEERGLGNTIYF
TGCAGCGTTGATACGGAAGAGAGGGGCCTTGGAAACACCATATATTTT
>TRBD1|TRBV20-1|TRBJ1-6|-
CSARDPSSGGLNLNSPLHF
TGCAGTGCTAGAGATCCTTCTTCAGGGGGCCTAAACCTGAATTCACCCCTCCACTTT
>-|TRBV7-6|TRBJ2-3|-
CASSRTTGDTQYF
TGTGCCAGCAGCAGGACGACCGGAGATACGCAGTATTTT
>-|TRBV29-1|TRBJ2-7|-
CSVSVQSSYEQYF
TGCAGCGTGAGCGTACAGAGCTCCTACGAGCAGTACTTC
>-|TRBV12-3/TRBV12-4|TRBJ2-1|many
CASSNHGRNEQFF
TGTGCCAGCTCAAACCACGGACGGAATGAGCAGTTCTTC
>-|TRBV2|TRBJ1-2|-
CASSVWGRDYGYTF
TGTGCCAGCAGTGTTTGGGGGCGCGACTATGGCTACACCTTC
>-|TRBV3-1|TRBJ2-3|few
CASSQEGRRTDTQYF
TGTGCCAGCAGCCAAGAAGGGAGACGCACAGATACGCAGTATTTT
>TRBD1|TRBV3-1|TRBJ1-1|-
CAAGTASLNTEAFF
TGTGCGGCCGGGACAGCGTCACTGAACACTGAAGCTTTCTTT
>-|TRBV7-8|TRBJ2-2|-
CASSLGHAGELFF
TGTGCCAGCAGCTTGGGACACGCCGGGGAGCTGTTTTTT
>-|TRBV2|TRBJ2-1|-
CASRGGQSSYNEQFF
TGTGCCAGCAGGGGCGGACAGAGCTCCTACAATGAGCAGTTCTTC
>-|TRBV7-3|TRBJ2-7|many
CASSTGTVGEQYF
TGTGCCAGCAGCACAGGGACCGTAGGCGAGCAGTACTTC
>-|TRBV7-2|TRBJ1-1|few
CASSLDSLPHREAFF
TGTGCCAGCAGCCTGGACAGCTTGCCCCACCGTGAAGCTTTCTTT
>TRBD1|TRBV7-2|TRBJ2-7|-
CASSRRQGGLEQYF
TGTGCCAGCAGCCGAAGACAGGGGGGGCTCGAGCAGTACTTC
>-|TRBV7-8|TRBJ1-1|few
CASSFNRQSEAFF
TGTGCCAGCAGCTTCAATAGACAGTCTGAAGCTTTCTTT
>-|TRBV10-3|TRBJ2-5|-
CAISEGVQIQETQYF
TGTGCCATCAGTGAGGGGGTTCAAATCCAAGAGACCCAGTACTTC
>-|TRBV28|TRBJ1-1|many
CASSLVDTEAFF
TGTGCCAGCAGTTTAGTAGATACTGAAGCTTTCTTT
>TRBD2|TRBV12-3/TRBV12-4|TRBJ2-3|many
CASRGSGGRPRF
TGTGCCAGCAGGGGTAGCGGGGGCCGACCCCGTTTT
>-|TRBV12-3/TRBV12-4|TRBJ1-1|many
CASSFLQGAATEAFF
TGTGCCAGCAGTTTTCTCCAAGGGGCGGCCACTGAAGCTTTCTTT
>-|TRBV20-1|TRBJ2-7|-
CSAENREITYEQYF
TGCAGTGCCGAGAACAGGGAAATTACCTACGAGCAGTACTTC
>-|TRBV28|TRBJ1-2|few
CASSPTRASGYTF
TGTGCCAGCAGCCCGACCCGGGCTTCTGGCTACACCTTC
>-|TRBV9|TRBJ1-1|-
CASSVAGNLVNTEAFF
TGTGCCAGCAGCGTAGCCGGGAACTTGGTGAACACTGAAGCTTTCTTT
>TRBD2|TRBV20-1|TRBJ2-1|many
CSARDRRLAVYNEQFF
TGCAGTGCTAGAGATCGACGGCTAGCGGTATACAATGAGCAGTTCTTC
>-|TRBV18|TRBJ1-3|few
CASSRTDRISGNTIYF
TGTGCCAGCTCACGAACTGACAGAATCTCTGGAAACACCATATATTTT
>-|TRBV7-6|TRBJ2-2|few
CASSGVSGELFF
TGTGCCAGCAGTGGGGTCAGCGGGGAGCTGTTTTTT
>TRBD2|TRBV5-4|TRBJ2-1|few
CASSLTSGRSYNEQFF
TGTGCCAGCAGCTTGACTAGCGGGAGATCCTACAATGAGCAGTTCTTC
>-|TRBV29-1|TRBJ1-1|-
CSGEQGNTEAFF
TGCAGCGGCGAACAGGGGAACACTGAAGCTTTCTTT